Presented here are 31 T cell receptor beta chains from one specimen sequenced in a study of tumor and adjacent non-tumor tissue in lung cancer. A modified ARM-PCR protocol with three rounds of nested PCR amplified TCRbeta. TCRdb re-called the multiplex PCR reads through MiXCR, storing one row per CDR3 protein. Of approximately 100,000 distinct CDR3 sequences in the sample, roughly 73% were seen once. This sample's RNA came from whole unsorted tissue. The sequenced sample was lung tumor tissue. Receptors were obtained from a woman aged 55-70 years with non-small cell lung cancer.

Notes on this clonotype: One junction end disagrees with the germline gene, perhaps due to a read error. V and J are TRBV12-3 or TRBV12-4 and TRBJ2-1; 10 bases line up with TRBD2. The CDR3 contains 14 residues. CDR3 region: CVSSTSGVYNEQFF. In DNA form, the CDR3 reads TGTGTCAGCAGTACTAGCGGGGTCTACAATGAGCAGTTCTTC.

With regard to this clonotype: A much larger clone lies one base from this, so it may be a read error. Here the CDR3 reads CVSSLSGKSPFF. CDR3 DNA: TGTGTCAGCAGTTTATCCGGAAAAAGCCCTTTCTTT. The chain uses TRBV28 and TRBJ1-1; D not certain. CDR3 length: 12 amino acids. The germline V gene has CDR1 MDHEN and CDR2 SYDVKM.

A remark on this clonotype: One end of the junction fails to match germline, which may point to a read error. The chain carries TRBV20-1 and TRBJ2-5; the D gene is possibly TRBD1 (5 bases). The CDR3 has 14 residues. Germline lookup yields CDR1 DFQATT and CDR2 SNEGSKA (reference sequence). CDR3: CSATIGRQGKTQHF. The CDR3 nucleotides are TGCAGTGCTACGATTGGACGGCAGGGCAAGACCCAGCACTTC.

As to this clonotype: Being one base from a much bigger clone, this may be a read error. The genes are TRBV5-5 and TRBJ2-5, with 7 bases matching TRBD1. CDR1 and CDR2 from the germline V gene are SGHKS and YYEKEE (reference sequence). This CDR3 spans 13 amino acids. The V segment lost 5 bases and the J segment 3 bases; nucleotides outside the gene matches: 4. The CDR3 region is CASRLTGEETQYF. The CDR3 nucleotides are TGTGCCAGCAGATTAACAGGGGAAGAGACCCAGTACTTC.

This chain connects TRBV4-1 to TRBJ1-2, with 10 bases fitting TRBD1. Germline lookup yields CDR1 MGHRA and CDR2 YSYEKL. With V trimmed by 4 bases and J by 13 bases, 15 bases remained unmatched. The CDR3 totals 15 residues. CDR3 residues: CASSLRDRGYSDFTF. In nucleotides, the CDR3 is TGCGCCAGCAGCCTACGGGACAGGGGATACTCTGACTTCACCTTC.

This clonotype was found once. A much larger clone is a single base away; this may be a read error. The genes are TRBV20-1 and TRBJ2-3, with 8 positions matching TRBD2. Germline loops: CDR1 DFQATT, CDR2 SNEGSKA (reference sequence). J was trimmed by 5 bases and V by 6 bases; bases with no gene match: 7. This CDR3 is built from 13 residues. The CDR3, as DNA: TGCAGTGCGCTAGCGGGTAAAGTAGATACGCAGTATTTT. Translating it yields CSALAGKVDTQYF.

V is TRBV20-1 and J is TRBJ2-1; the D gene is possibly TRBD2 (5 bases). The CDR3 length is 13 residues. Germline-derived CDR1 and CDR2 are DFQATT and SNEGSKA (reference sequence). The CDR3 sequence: CSPRGGAGNEQFF. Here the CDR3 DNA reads TGCAGCCCTCGCGGAGGAGCCGGCAATGAGCAGTTCTTC.

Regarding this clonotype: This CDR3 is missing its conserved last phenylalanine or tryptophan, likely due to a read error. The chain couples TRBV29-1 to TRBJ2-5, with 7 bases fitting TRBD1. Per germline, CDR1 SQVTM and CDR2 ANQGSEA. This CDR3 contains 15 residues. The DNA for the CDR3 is TGCAGCCTTGAAGGTGGGACAGCGGAACAAGAGACCCAGTACTCC. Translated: CSLEGGTAEQETQYS.

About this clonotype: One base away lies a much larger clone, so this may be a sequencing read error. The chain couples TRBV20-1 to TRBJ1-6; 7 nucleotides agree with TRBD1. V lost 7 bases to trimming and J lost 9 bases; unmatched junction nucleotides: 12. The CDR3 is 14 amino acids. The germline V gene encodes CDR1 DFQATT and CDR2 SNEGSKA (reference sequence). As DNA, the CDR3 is TGCAGTGATAGGGAAACAGGGGCAAGTTCACCCCTCCACTTT. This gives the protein CSDRETGASSPLHF.

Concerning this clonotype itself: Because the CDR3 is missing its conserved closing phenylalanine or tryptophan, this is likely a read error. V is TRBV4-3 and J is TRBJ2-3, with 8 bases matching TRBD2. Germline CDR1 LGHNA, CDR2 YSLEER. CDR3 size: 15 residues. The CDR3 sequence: CVSSQGTSGADTQYL. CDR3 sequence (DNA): TGCGTCAGCAGCCAAGGGACTAGTGGGGCAGATACGCAGTATCTT.

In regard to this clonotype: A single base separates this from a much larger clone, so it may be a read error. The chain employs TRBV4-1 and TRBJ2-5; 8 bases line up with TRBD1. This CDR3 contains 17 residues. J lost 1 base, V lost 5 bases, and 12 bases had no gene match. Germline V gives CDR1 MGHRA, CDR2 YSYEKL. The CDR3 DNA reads TGCGCCAGCAGCGTCCGGGACAGGCGTTACTCCCAAGAGACCCAGTACTTC. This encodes CASSVRDRRYSQETQYF.

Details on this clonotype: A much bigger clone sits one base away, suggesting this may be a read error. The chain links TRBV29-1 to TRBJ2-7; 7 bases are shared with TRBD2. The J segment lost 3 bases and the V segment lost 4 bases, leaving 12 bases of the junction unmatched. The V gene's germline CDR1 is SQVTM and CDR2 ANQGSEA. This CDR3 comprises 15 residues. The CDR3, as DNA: TGCAGCGTTGCGGGTGGCCTAGCGGAGAACTACGAGCAGTACTTC. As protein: CSVAGGLAENYEQYF.

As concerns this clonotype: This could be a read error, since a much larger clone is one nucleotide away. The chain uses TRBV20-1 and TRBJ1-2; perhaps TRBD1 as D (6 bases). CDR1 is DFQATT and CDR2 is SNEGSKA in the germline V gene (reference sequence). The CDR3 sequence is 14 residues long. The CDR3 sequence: CSARDSQGSYGNTF. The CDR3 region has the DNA TGCAGTGCTAGAGATAGTCAGGGGAGCTATGGCAACACCTTC.

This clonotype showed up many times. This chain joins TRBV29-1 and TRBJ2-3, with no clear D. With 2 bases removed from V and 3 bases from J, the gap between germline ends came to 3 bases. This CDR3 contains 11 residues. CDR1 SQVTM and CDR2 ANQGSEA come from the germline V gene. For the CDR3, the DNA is TGCAGCGTTGAATGGACAGATACGCAGTATTTT. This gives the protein CSVEWTDTQYF.

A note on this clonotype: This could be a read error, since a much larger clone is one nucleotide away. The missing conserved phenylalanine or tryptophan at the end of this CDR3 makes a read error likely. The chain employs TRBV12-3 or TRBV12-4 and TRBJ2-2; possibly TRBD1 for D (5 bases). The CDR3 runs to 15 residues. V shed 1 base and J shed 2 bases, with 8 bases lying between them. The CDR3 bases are TGTGCCAGCAGTTTAGGGACAACCAACACCGGGGAGCTGTTTTAT. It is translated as CASSLGTTNTGELFY.

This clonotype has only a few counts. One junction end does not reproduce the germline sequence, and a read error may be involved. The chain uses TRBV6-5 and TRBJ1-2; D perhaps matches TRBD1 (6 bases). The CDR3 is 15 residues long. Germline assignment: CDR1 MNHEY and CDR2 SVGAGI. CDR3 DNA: TGTGTCAGCAGTACCCCAAGACAGCGGGACAATGGCTACACTTTC. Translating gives CVSSTPRQRDNGYTF.

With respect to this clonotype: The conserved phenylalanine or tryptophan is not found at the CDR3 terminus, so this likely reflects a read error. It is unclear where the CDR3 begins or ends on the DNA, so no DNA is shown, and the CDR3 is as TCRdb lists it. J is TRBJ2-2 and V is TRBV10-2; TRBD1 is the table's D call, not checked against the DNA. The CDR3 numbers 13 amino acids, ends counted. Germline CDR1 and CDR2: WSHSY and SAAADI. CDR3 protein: CATRDKETGEPFL.

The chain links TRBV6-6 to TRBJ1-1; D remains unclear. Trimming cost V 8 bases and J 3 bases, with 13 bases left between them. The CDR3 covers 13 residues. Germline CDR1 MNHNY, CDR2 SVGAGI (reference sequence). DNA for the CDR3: TGTGCCAGCGGGAAGGTGGTAGACACTGAAGCTTTCTTT. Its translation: CASGKVVDTEAFF.

CDR3 residues: CASGRQGGGGANVLTF. In nucleotides, the CDR3 is TGTGCCAGCGGTCGACAGGGAGGAGGAGGGGCCAACGTCCTGACTTTC. The chain couples TRBV6-5 to TRBJ2-6; D may be TRBD1 (7 bases). This CDR3 contains 16 residues. V was shortened by 8 bases and J by 4 bases, with 18 bases between the two germline ends. CDR1 MNHEY and CDR2 SVGAGI come from the germline V gene.

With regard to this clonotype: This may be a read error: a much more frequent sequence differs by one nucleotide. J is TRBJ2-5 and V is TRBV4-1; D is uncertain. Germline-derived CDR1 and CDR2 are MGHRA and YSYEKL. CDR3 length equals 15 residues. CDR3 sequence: CASSQDYLGGEIQYF. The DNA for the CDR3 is TGCGCCAGCAGCCAAGATTACCTGGGCGGAGAGATCCAGTACTTC.

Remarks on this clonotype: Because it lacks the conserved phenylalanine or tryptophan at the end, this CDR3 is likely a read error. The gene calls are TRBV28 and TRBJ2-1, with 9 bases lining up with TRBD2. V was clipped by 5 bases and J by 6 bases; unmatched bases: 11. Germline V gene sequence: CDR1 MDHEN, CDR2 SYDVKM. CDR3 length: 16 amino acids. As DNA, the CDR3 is TGTGCCAGCAGTCCCCGCGGGACTAGCAGGAGCAATGAGCAGTTCTCC. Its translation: CASSPRGTSRSNEQFS.

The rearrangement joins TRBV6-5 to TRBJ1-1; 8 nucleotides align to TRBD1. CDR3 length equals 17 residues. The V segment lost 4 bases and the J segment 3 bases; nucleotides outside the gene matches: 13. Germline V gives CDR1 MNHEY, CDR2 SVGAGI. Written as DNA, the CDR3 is TGTGCCAGCAGTTGGTCCCGGGACAGGAATGAGGACACTGAAGCTTTCTTT. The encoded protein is CASSWSRDRNEDTEAFF.

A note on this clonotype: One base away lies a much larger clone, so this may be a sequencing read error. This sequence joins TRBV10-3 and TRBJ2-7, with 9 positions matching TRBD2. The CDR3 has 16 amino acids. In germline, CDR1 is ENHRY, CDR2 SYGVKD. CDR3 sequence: CAISEGGGLASYEHYF. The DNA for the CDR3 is TGTGCCATCAGTGAAGGGGGAGGACTAGCGAGTTACGAGCACTACTTC.

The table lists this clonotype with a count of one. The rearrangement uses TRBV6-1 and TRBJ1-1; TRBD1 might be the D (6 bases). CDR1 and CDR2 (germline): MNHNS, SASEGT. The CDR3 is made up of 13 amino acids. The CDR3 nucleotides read TGTGGTAGCCAAACCGTCAGGGGAACTGAAGCTTTCTTT. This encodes CGSQTVRGTEAFF.

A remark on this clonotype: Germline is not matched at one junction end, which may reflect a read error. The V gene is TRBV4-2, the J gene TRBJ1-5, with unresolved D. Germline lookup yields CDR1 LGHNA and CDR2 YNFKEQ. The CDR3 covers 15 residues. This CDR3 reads CASGQNKESNQPQHF. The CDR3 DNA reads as TGTGCCAGCGGCCAGAATAAAGAAAGCAATCAGCCTCAGCATTTT.

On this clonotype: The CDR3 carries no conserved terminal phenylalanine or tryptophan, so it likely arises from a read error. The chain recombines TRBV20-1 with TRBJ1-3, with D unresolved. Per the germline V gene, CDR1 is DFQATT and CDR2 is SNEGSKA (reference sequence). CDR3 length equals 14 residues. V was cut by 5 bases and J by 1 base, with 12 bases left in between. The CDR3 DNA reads TGCAGTGCTTCTGGTCAACTATCTGGAAACACCATATATATT. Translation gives CSASGQLSGNTIYI.

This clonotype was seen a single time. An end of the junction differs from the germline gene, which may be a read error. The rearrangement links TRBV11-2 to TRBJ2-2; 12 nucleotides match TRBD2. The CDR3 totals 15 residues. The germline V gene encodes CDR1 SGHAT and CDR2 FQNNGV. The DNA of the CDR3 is TGTTCCAGCAGCCCCCGGACTAGCGGGACTGGGGAGCTGTTTTTT. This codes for CSSSPRTSGTGELFF.

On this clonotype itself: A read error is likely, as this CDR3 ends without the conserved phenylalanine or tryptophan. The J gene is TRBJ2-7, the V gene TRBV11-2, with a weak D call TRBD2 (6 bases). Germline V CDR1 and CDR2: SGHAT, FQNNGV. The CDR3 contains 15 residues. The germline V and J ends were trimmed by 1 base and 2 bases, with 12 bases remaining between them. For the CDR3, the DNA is TGTGCCAGCAGCTTAGGCGGGGAAATGACCTACGAGCAGTACATC. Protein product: CASSLGGEMTYEQYI.

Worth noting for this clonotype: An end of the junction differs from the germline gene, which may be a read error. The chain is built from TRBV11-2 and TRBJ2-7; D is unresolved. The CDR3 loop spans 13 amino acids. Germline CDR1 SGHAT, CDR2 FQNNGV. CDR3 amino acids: CASSLPPQRDQYF. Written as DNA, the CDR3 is TGTGCAAGCAGCCTTCCTCCCCAGCGCGATCAGTACTTC.

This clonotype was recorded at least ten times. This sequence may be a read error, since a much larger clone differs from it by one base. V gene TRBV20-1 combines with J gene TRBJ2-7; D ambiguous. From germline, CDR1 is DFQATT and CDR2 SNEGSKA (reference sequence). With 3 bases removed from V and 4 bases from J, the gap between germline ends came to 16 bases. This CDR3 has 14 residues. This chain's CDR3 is CSASPQKVPYEQYF. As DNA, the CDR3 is TGCAGTGCTAGCCCGCAGAAAGTTCCTTACGAGCAGTACTTC.

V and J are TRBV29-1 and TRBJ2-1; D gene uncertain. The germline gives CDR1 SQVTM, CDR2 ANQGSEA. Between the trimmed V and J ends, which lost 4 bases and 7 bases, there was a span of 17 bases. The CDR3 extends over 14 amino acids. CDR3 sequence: CSVGYERRLNEQFF. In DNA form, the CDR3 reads TGCAGCGTTGGGTACGAAAGGCGGTTAAATGAGCAGTTCTTC.